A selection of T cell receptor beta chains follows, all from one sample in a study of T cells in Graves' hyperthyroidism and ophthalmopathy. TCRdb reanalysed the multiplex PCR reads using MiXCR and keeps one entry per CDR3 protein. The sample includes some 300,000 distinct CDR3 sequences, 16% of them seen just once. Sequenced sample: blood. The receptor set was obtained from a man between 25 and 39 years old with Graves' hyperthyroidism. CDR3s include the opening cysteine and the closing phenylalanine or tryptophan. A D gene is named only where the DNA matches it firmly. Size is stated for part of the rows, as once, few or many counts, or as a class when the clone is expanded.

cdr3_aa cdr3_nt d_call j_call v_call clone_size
CASSLMSEQYF TGTGCCAGCAGCCTTATGTCGGAGCAGTACTTC - TRBJ2-7 TRBV7-2 many
CASSYSKSPPGELFF TGTGCCAGCAGTTACTCGAAGTCTCCCCCCGGGGAGCTGTTTTTT - TRBJ2-2 TRBV6-2/TRBV6-3 -
CASSVETGTRGANTQYF TGTGCCAGCAGCGTAGAGACCGGGACTAGGGGCGCGAATACGCAGTATTTT TRBD2 TRBJ2-3 TRBV7-2 many
CASSPLGGTDTQYF TGTGCCAGCAGTCCCCTGGGGGGCACAGATACGCAGTATTTT - TRBJ2-3 TRBV28 many
CASRLWGGGETQYF TGTGCCAGCAGACTATGGGGCGGGGGTGAGACCCAGTACTTC TRBD2 TRBJ2-5 TRBV7-2 -
CASRGRVGIYEQYF TGTGCCAGCAGAGGCAGGGTTGGGATCTACGAGCAGTACTTC - TRBJ2-7 TRBV2 many
CASSVGDAEAFF TGTGCCAGCAGCGTAGGGGATGCTGAAGCTTTCTTT - TRBJ1-1 TRBV9 -
CASSFSGSAYEQYF TGTGCCAGCAGCTTCAGCGGGTCCGCGTACGAGCAGTACTTC - TRBJ2-7 TRBV5-6 few
CASRPGQGMYEQYF TGTGCCAGTAGGCCGGGACAGGGCATGTACGAGCAGTACTTC TRBD1 TRBJ2-7 TRBV19 few
CSAFPGHRQETQYF TGCAGTGCTTTTCCGGGACACCGCCAGGAGACCCAGTACTTC - TRBJ2-5 TRBV20-1 many
CSAGSGDTQYF TGCAGTGCTGGCAGCGGAGATACGCAGTATTTT - TRBJ2-3 TRBV20-1 many
CSVNRGGQETQYF TGCAGCGTCAATAGGGGGGGGCAAGAGACCCAGTACTTC - TRBJ2-5 TRBV29-1 -
CASSPPPGELVGELFF TGTGCCAGCAGTCCCCCCCCGGGAGAGTTGGTCGGGGAGCTGTTTTTT - TRBJ2-2 TRBV28 many
CASSILARSGELFF TGTGCCAGTAGTATTCTAGCGCGCAGCGGGGAGCTGTTTTTT - TRBJ2-2 TRBV19 -
CASSQFLGSQAFF TGTGCCAGCAGCCAATTTTTGGGCAGTCAAGCTTTCTTT - TRBJ1-1 TRBV3-1 many
CASSVGSGRALNEQFF TGTGCCAGCAGCGTAGGTAGCGGGAGGGCCTTGAATGAGCAGTTCTTC TRBD2 TRBJ2-1 TRBV9 -
CASSTLRLAGDNEQFF TGTGCCAGCAGTACTCTGAGACTAGCGGGAGACAATGAGCAGTTCTTC TRBD2 TRBJ2-1 TRBV12-3/TRBV12-4 many
CAWSVLSSYEQYF TGTGCCTGGAGTGTCTTATCTTCATACGAGCAGTACTTC - TRBJ2-7 TRBV30 many
CASSFGGALNTEAFF TGTGCCAGCAGTTTTGGGGGGGCCTTGAACACTGAAGCTTTCTTT - TRBJ1-1 TRBV27 many